This T cell receptor (beta chain) was observed in a study of Graves' ophthalmopathy and Graves' hyperthyroidism. The study amplified TCR beta CDR3 regions using RNA transcripts. HTBI-primed first-round RT-PCR preceded second-round multiplex PCR. TCRdb reprocessed the multiplex PCR reads via MiXCR and lists one record per CDR3 protein. The data hold around 400,000 distinct CDR3 sequences, with 18% observed a single time. The diagnostic workup employed clinical symptoms, serum thyroxine, TRAb, thyroid ultrasound and orbital computed tomography. A volume of 10 ml of fresh peripheral blood supplied the PBMCs. This clonotype has ten or more counts. The V end was cut by 0 bases, the J end by 4 bases, with 10 bases between. The CDR3 consists of 14 residues. Germline V lookup: CDR1 SGHRS, CDR2 YFSETQ.

Material: peripheral blood. The sequence was obtained from a woman under 30 with Graves' ophthalmopathy. The chain uses TRBV5-1 and TRBJ2-5, with D maybe TRBD1 (5 bases). CDR3 DNA: TGCGCCAGCAGCTTGGAGCAGGGTCGAGAGACCCAGTACTTC. This sequence encodes CASSLEQGRETQYF. Full variable domain (missing parts from reference TRBV5-1 and TRBJ2-5): KAGVTQTPRYLIKTRGQQVTLSCSPISGHRSVSWYQQTPGQGLQFLFEYFSETQRNKGNFPGRFSGRQFSNSRSEMNVSTLELGDSALYLCASSLEQGRETQYFGPGTRLLVL.